This entry features one T cell receptor beta chain sequence. Every donor gave 8 to 10 milliliters of peripheral blood. In germline, CDR1 is SNHLY, CDR2 FYNNEI. There are 17 residues in the CDR3. V lost 4 bases, J lost 5 bases, and 13 bases stayed unmatched. The second PCR ran about 7 to 12 cycles with a sample-barcoded 5' primer and J-beta primers. TCRdb re-derived calls from the 5' RACE reads in MiXCR, one entry per CDR3 protein. The table lists 540,000 or so distinct CDR3 sequences, approximately 25% of them singletons, with just over 8.5% in the top ten. This sample was taken from a study of blood T cells in healthy people across ages. These same data were also listed under a study on T cells of mothers and their children.

This receptor was identified in a boy aged 10-17 years in good health. Sequencing was carried out using blood. The chain carries TRBV2 and TRBJ1-5, with TRBD1 identical over 8 bases. The CDR3 DNA follows: TGTGCCAGCAGTGGATCCCTCGACAGGGGAGGCGATCAGCCCCAGCATTTT. Protein product: CASSGSLDRGGDQPQHF.